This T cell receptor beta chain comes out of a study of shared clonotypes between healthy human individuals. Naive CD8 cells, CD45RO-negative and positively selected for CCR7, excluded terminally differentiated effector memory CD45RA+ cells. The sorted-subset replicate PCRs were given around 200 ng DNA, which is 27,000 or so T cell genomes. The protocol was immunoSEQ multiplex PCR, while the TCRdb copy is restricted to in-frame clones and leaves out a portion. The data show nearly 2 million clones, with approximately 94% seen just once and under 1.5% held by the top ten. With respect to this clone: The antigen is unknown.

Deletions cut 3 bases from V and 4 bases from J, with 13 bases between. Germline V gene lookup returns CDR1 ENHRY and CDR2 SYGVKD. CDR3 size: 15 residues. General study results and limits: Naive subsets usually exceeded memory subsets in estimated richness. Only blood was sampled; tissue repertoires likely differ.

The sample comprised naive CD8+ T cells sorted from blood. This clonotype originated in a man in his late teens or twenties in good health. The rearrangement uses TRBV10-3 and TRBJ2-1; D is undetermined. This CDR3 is CAISDPGKGYNEQFF. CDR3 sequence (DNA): TGTGCCATCAGTGACCCCGGTAAGGGATACAATGAGCAGTTCTTC.